Each of the 29 T cell receptor beta chains below was sequenced from the same sample in a study of blood T cells in healthy people across ages (dated by TCRdb to the mid-2010s). The receptor library was made with 5' RACE. The second PCR ran for roughly 7 to 12 cycles and used a J-beta primer mix along with a sample-barcoded 5' primer. TCRdb handled the public reads itself, with Q25 trimming in fastp and clone calling in MiXCR, and kept productive beta chains. Every distinct CDR3 protein forms one entry, paired with its most common genes and DNA. The sample has approximately 1,700,000 distinct CDR3 sequences on record, approximately 40% of them singletons. Clones ranked in the top ten supply under 30% of the sample. Sequencing used blood. All receptors derive from a human donor in good health.

The chain carries TRBV25-1 and TRBJ2-5; 10 nucleotides match TRBD1. Germline assignment: CDR1 MGHDK and CDR2 SYGVNS. The V and J ends lost 11 bases and 4 bases, in that order; junction bases with no gene match: 16. This CDR3 contains 16 residues. In nucleotides, the CDR3 is TGTGCCTCGCAGGGGGCAATCGACAGGGGGCTAGAGACCCAGTACTTC. Its protein product is CASQGAIDRGLETQYF.

The chain joins TRBV12-3 or TRBV12-4 to TRBJ2-5; 7 nucleotides match TRBD2. V lost 4 bases to trimming and J lost 3 bases; unmatched junction nucleotides: 5. This CDR3 is 14 amino acids long. CDR3 residues: CASSSHAGEETQYF. The CDR3 DNA follows: TGTGCCAGCAGTTCCCACGCGGGGGAAGAGACCCAGTACTTC.

This clonotype was observed a few times. The CDR3 sequence: CASSSTLSPYNEQFF. CDR3 in DNA: TGTGCCAGCAGCTCTACACTCTCGCCATACAATGAGCAGTTCTTC. The V call is TRBV6-5, the J call TRBJ2-1; D gene uncertain. The ends were cut back, 6 bases at V and 4 bases at J, with 16 bases in the middle. CDR1 and CDR2 (germline): MNHEY, SVGAGI. The CDR3 runs to 15 residues.

The table lists this clonotype with a count of one. The V gene is TRBV4-3, the J gene TRBJ1-4; 7 bases agree with TRBD1. Per germline, CDR1 LGHNA and CDR2 YSLEER. The CDR3 is 16 amino acids. J gave up 8 bases and V 4 bases, and 13 bases lay outside the gene matches. CDR3 sequence reads: CASSRTTGDGNEKLFF. The DNA for the CDR3 is TGCGCCAGCAGCCGAACAACAGGGGACGGTAACGAAAAACTGTTTTTT.

This clonotype has a count of ten or more. The genes are TRBV11-2 and TRBJ2-7; D call uncertain. Germline V lookup: CDR1 SGHAT, CDR2 FQNNGV. Trimming took 5 bases from V and 4 from J, leaving 9 bases between them. This CDR3 spans 12 amino acids. CDR3 residues: CASSPQVYEQYF. The CDR3 DNA is TGTGCCAGCAGCCCCCAGGTTTACGAGCAGTACTTC.

This rearrangement joins TRBV3-1 to TRBJ1-2, with D perhaps TRBD1 (6 bases). Germline lookup yields CDR1 LGHDT and CDR2 YNNKEL (reference sequence). This CDR3 has 12 amino acids. V lost 6 bases and J lost 4, with 9 bases in between. CDR3 in amino acids: CASRSQGYGYTF. The CDR3 DNA reads TGTGCCAGCAGGTCACAGGGCTATGGCTACACCTTC.

The chain recombines TRBV4-3 with TRBJ2-7, with D perhaps TRBD1 or TRBD2 (5 bases each). CDR1 is LGHNA, CDR2 YSLEER, per germline. The length of the CDR3 is 15 residues. Trimming cost V 4 bases and J 2 bases, with 15 bases left between them. In DNA, the CDR3 is TGCGCCAGCAGCCTGGGACGGCAGTCGACCTACGAGCAGTACTTC. Its translation: CASSLGRQSTYEQYF.

This clonotype was seen more than once but under ten times. The chain uses TRBV19 and TRBJ2-5; D not resolved. V was shortened by 3 bases and J by 1 base, with 12 bases between the two germline ends. This CDR3 spans 15 amino acids. Germline lookup yields CDR1 LNHDA and CDR2 SQIVND (reference sequence). CDR3: CASSIQAAVQETQYF. CDR3 nucleotides: TGTGCCAGTAGTATCCAGGCGGCGGTCCAAGAGACCCAGTACTTC.

This clonotype has a handful of counts. The rearrangement links TRBV7-2 to TRBJ2-7, with D tentatively TRBD1 (6 bases). Between the trimmed V and J ends, which lost 4 bases and 5 bases, there was a span of 15 bases. The CDR3 runs to 14 residues. Per the germline V gene, CDR1 is SGHTA and CDR2 is FQGNSA. CDR3 in DNA: TGTGCCAGCAGCTCGCAACAGGGAGTCCACGAGCAGTACTTC. Translating it yields CASSSQQGVHEQYF.

The V gene is TRBV6-1, the J gene TRBJ2-7; 7 bases are a match to TRBD1. The CDR3 is 15 residues long. The V and J ends lost 5 bases and 2 bases, in that order; junction bases with no gene match: 9. Germline V CDR1 and CDR2: MNHNS, SASEGT. The chain's CDR3 is CASSYIRDSPYEQYF. The CDR3 DNA reads TGTGCCAGCAGTTATATCCGGGACAGCCCCTACGAGCAGTACTTC.

The gene calls are TRBV2 and TRBJ2-3, with a weak D call TRBD2 (6 bases). The V gene's germline CDR1 is SNHLY and CDR2 FYNNEI. The CDR3 has 13 amino acids. Between the trimmed V and J ends, which lost 6 bases and 4 bases, there was a span of 11 bases. In DNA, the CDR3 is TGTGCCAGCAGCGGCGGGGACCCAGATACGCAGTATTTT. Translating it yields CASSGGDPDTQYF. Full variable domain (outside the CDR3, taken from reference TRBV2 and TRBJ2-3): EPEVTQTPSHQVTQMGQEVILRCVPISNHLYFYWYRQILGQKVEFLVSFYNNEISEKSEIFDDQFSVERPDGSNFTLKIRSTKLEDSAMYFCASSGGDPDTQYFGPGTRLTVL.

V gene TRBV14 combines with J gene TRBJ2-5; 10 bases are shared with TRBD2. The closer fit of TRBJ2-7 to the DNA end suggests the J call may be wrong. This CDR3 region has 16 residues. The germline gives CDR1 SGHDN, CDR2 FVKESK. The CDR3 DNA reads as TGTGCCAGCAGCCAAGTTTGGGGACTAGCGACGTACGAGCAGTACTTC. Encoded protein: CASSQVWGLATYEQYF.

This chain joins TRBV20-1 and TRBJ2-3; 9 bases are shared with TRBD1. V lost 6 bases to trimming and J lost 10 bases; unmatched junction nucleotides: 5. The CDR3 totals 11 residues. Germline V gene lookup returns CDR1 DFQATT and CDR2 SNEGSKA (reference sequence). CDR3 bases: TGCAGTGCCCGTGGACAGGGGCCGCAGTATTTT. This translates into CSARGQGPQYF.

The chain couples TRBV20-1 to TRBJ2-4; 9 bases agree with TRBD2. The J call may be mistaken, given a closer DNA end match to TRBJ2-7. The CDR3 sequence is 14 residues long. Germline values: CDR1 DFQATT, CDR2 SNEGSKA (reference sequence). In nucleotides, the CDR3 is TGCAGTGCTAGAAGCGGGGGGCGTTCCTACGAGCAGTACTTC. It translates to CSARSGGRSYEQYF.

There are a few counts of this clonotype. This chain joins TRBV6-4 and TRBJ2-3, with a possible D match to TRBD2 (7 bases). The CDR3 consists of 15 residues. Deletions cut 0 bases from V and 2 bases from J, with 9 bases between. Looked up from germline, CDR1 is MRHNA and CDR2 is SNTAGT. CDR3 bases: TGTGCCAGCAGTGACTCGGGGGGGCCCACAGATACGCAGTATTTT. Its translation is CASSDSGGPTDTQYF.

The chain combines TRBV29-1 with TRBJ2-1; the D gene is possibly TRBD1 (5 bases). The CDR3 is 14 amino acids. Per germline, CDR1 SQVTM and CDR2 ANQGSEA. CDR3 in amino acids: CSTITGPSYNEQFF. The DNA for the CDR3 is TGCAGTACGATTACAGGACCGTCCTACAATGAGCAGTTCTTC.

Only a few counts were recorded for this clonotype. The J gene is TRBJ1-1, the V gene TRBV13; no clear D. Trimming took off 0 bases at V and 10 bases at J, with 9 bases between the two ends. CDR3 length: 12 residues. Germline V gives CDR1 PRHDT, CDR2 FYEKMQ (reference sequence). The CDR3 spells CASSLGDRAAFF. CDR3 sequence (DNA): TGTGCCAGCAGCTTAGGGGATCGGGCAGCTTTCTTT.

The rearrangement links TRBV6-4 to TRBJ1-1; D might be TRBD1 (5 bases). V shed 0 bases and J shed 5 bases, with 10 bases lying between them. Germline loops: CDR1 MRHNA, CDR2 SNTAGT. The CDR3 extends over 14 amino acids. The CDR3 protein is CASSDSSRGTEAFF. The CDR3 DNA sequence: TGTGCCAGCAGTGACTCCAGCCGGGGGACTGAAGCTTTCTTT.

The chain employs TRBV7-2 and TRBJ2-1, with TRBD2 as a possible D gene (5 bases). This CDR3 spans 13 amino acids. Trimming removed 8 bases at V and 4 bases at J, with 12 bases between. Germline assignment: CDR1 SGHTA and CDR2 FQGNSA. The CDR3 reads CASARLFYNEQFF. For the CDR3, the DNA is TGTGCCAGCGCCCGACTATTTTACAATGAGCAGTTCTTC.

The rearrangement uses TRBV7-9 and TRBJ2-5; D may be TRBD1 or TRBD2 (5 bases each). This CDR3 is built from 18 residues. The germline CDR1 and CDR2 sequences are SEHNR and FQNEAQ (reference sequence). V lost 3 bases and J lost 5, with 25 bases in between. The CDR3 here is CASSFSFNRDPDTETQYF. Here the CDR3 DNA reads TGTGCCAGCAGCTTTAGCTTTAACCGGGACCCTGATACGGAGACCCAGTACTTC.

This clonotype was seen only once. A single base separates this from a much larger clone, so it may be a read error. This rearrangement joins TRBV28 to TRBJ1-2; weak D call: TRBD1 (5 bases). This CDR3 spans 12 amino acids. V shed 5 bases and J shed 9 bases, with 13 bases lying between them. Germline values: CDR1 MDHEN, CDR2 SYDVKM. The CDR3 coding sequence is TGTGCCAGCAGTCCCAGACAGTGGAGCTACACCTTC. The encoded protein is CASSPRQWSYTF.

V is TRBV28 and J is TRBJ1-2, with 7 nucleotides matching TRBD1. The trim removed 6 bases at V and 13 bases at J, leaving 8 bases unmatched. The CDR3 contains 11 residues. Germline lookup yields CDR1 MDHEN and CDR2 SYDVKM. The CDR3 DNA sequence: TGTGCCAGCAGCCCACAGGGGCCGAGCACCTTC. This translates into CASSPQGPSTF.

This clonotype was counted only a few times. The CDR3 protein is CASSSRAVTYEQYF. The CDR3 DNA is TGTGCCAGCAGCTCTAGGGCCGTAACCTACGAGCAGTACTTC. The genes are TRBV3-1 and TRBJ2-7; no firm D call. CDR1 and CDR2 from the germline V gene are LGHDT and YNNKEL (reference sequence). The CDR3 runs to 14 residues. With 5 bases removed from V and 2 bases from J, the gap between germline ends came to 13 bases.

The chain recombines TRBV7-2 with TRBJ1-6; unclear D gene. Germline CDR1 and CDR2: SGHTA and FQGNSA. Trimming took off 8 bases at V and 8 bases at J, with 10 bases between the two ends. The CDR3 length is 12 residues. This CDR3 reads CASGPNYSPLHF. The DNA of the CDR3 is TGTGCCAGCGGCCCCAACTATTCACCCCTCCACTTT.

This clonotype came up a few times. CDR3 nucleotide sequence: TGTGCCAGCAGCAAAACCGGGACTAGCGGGGAGCAGTACTTC. This encodes CASSKTGTSGEQYF. The chain employs TRBV3-1 and TRBJ2-4; 13 nucleotides align to TRBD2. Germline CDR1 reads LGHDT; CDR2 reads YNNKEL (reference sequence). The trim removed 5 bases at V and 13 bases at J, leaving 8 bases unmatched. The CDR3 sequence is 14 residues long.

This chain links TRBV5-1 with TRBJ2-7, with D perhaps being TRBD1 or TRBD2 (5 bases each). The J call may not be correct, given that the DNA end is closer to TRBJ2-5. This CDR3 spans 15 amino acids. Germline V lookup: CDR1 SGHRS, CDR2 YFSETQ. The CDR3 loop is CASSLAGTIEETQYF. DNA for the CDR3: TGCGCCAGCAGCTTAGCCGGGACGATCGAAGAGACCCAGTACTTC.

Comment on this clonotype: One base away lies a much larger clone, so this may be a sequencing read error. V and J are TRBV7-9 and TRBJ2-1, with 9 bases aligning to TRBD1. V dropped 5 bases and J dropped 2; count of bases not matched to a gene: 4. Germline values: CDR1 SEHNR, CDR2 FQNEAQ (reference sequence). This CDR3 is built from 15 residues. CDR3 DNA: TGTGCCAGCAGCATAGACAGGGGGGCCTACAATGAGCAGTTCTTC. Translation: CASSIDRGAYNEQFF.

This clonotype was observed a handful of times. The rearrangement joins TRBV4-3 to TRBJ1-1, with no clear D. This CDR3 has 14 amino acids. The germline CDR1 and CDR2 sequences are LGHNA and YSLEER. V shed 2 bases and J shed 4 bases, with 11 bases lying between them. Here the CDR3 reads CASSQLEGGTEAFF. In nucleotides, the CDR3 is TGCGCCAGCAGCCAACTTGAGGGCGGCACTGAAGCTTTCTTT.

The chain uses TRBV12-3 or TRBV12-4 and TRBJ2-1; 8 bases are shared with TRBD2. This CDR3 has 14 residues. V shed 7 bases and J 0 bases; nucleotides not matched to a gene: 2. The CDR3 DNA reads as TGTGCCAGCATGGCGGGGGGCTCCTACAATGAGCAGTTCTTC. Translation gives CASMAGGSYNEQFF.